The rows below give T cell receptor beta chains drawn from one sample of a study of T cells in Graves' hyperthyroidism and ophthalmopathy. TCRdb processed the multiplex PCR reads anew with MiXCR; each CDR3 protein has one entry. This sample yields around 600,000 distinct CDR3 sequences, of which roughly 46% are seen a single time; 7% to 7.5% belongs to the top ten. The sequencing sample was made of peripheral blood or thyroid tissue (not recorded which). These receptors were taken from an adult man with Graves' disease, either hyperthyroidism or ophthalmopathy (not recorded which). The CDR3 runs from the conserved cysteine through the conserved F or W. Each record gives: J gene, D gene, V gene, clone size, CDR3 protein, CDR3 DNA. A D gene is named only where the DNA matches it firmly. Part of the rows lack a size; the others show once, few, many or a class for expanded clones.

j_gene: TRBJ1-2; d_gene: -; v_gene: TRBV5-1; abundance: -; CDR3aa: CASSPGTVGYGYTF; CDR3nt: TGCGCCAGCAGCCCCGGGACTGTTGGCTATGGCTACACCTTC
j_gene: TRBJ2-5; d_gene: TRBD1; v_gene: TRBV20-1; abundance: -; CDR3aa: CSVLPGQAEETQYF; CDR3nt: TGCAGTGTTCTCCCCGGACAGGCGGAGGAGACCCAGTACTTC
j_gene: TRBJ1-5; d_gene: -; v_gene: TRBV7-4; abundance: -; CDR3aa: CASSPLEGQPQHF; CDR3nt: TGTGCCAGCTCACCACTCGAAGGGCAGCCCCAGCATTTT
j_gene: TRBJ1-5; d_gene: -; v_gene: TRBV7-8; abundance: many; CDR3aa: CASTDYSNQPQHF; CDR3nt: TGTGCCAGCACCGACTATAGCAATCAGCCCCAGCATTTT
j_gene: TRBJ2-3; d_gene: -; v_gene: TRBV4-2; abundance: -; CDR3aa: CASSQGAGDTQYF; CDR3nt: TGTGCCAGCAGCCAAGGGGCGGGAGATACGCAGTATTTT
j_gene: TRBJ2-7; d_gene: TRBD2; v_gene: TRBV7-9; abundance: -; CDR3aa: CASSHGGFYEQYF; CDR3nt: TGTGCCAGCAGCCACGGGGGGTTCTACGAGCAGTACTTC
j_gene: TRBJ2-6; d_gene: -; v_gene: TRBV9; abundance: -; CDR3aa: CASSATSPFSGANVLTF; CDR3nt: TGTGCCAGCAGCGCCACCTCGCCTTTCTCTGGGGCCAACGTCCTGACTTTC
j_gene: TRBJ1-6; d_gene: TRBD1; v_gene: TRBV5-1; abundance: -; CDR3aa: CASSQNRGDYNSPLHF; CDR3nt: TGTGCCAGCAGTCAGAACAGGGGGGACTATAATTCACCCCTCCACTTT
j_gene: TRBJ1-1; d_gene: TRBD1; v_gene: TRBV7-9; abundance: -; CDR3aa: CTSSLGFWDRPMNTEAFF; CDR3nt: TGTACCAGCAGCTTAGGTTTCTGGGACAGACCCATGAACACTGAAGCTTTCTTT
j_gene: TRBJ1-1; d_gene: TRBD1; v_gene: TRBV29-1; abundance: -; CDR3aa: CSVDHRGQNTEAFF; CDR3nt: TGCAGCGTTGACCACAGGGGCCAAAACACTGAAGCTTTCTTT
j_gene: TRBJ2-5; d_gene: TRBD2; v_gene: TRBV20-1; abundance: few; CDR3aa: CSAKRGGPQETQYF; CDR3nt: TGCAGTGCAAAACGCGGGGGACCGCAAGAGACCCAGTACTTC
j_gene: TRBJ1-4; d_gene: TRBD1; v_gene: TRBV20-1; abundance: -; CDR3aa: CSATEPGQVTTNEKLFF; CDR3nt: TGCAGTGCTACCGAACCGGGACAGGTGACAACTAATGAAAAACTGTTTTTT
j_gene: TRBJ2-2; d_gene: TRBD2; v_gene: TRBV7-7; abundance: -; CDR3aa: CASRAGGDPGELFF; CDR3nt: TGTGCTAGCAGGGCGGGAGGTGACCCCGGGGAGCTGTTTTTT
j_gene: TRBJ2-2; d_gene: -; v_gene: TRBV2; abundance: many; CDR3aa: CASRGAGELFF; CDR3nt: TGTGCCAGCAGGGGAGCCGGGGAGCTGTTTTTT
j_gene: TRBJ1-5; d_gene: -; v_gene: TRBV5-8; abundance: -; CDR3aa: CASSLGYRGQPQHF; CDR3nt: TGTGCCAGCAGCTTGGGGTATCGGGGTCAGCCCCAGCATTTT
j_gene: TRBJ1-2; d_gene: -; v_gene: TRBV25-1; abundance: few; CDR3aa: CASSSTLRGQSYGYTF; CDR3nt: TGTGCCAGCAGTTCGACACTGAGAGGACAGTCCTATGGCTACACCTTC
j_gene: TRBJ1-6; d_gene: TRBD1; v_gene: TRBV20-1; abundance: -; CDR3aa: CSLIHPGTGGANSPLHF; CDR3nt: TGCAGTCTTATTCATCCCGGGACAGGGGGCGCAAATTCACCCCTCCACTTT
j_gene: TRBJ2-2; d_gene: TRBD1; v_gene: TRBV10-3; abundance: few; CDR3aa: CAISGTGELNTGELFF; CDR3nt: TGTGCCATCAGTGGGACAGGGGAGTTGAACACCGGGGAGCTGTTTTTT
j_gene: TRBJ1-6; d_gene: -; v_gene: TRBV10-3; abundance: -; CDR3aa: CASSEVEQRNSPLHF; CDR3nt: TGTGCCAGCAGTGAAGTAGAACAGAGAAATTCACCCCTCCACTTT
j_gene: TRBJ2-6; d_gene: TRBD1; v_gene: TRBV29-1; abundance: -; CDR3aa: CSVDQGQGANVLTF; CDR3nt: TGCAGCGTTGACCAGGGACAGGGGGCCAACGTCCTGACTTTC
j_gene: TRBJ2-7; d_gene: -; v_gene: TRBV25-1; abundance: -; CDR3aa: CASSEVGAGEQYF; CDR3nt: TGTGCCAGCAGTGAAGTTGGAGCAGGGGAGCAGTACTTC
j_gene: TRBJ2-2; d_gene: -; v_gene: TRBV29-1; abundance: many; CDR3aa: CSVEGPSGELFF; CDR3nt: TGCAGCGTTGAAGGACCATCCGGGGAGCTGTTTTTT